One sample yielded the 4 T cell receptor beta chains listed below, sequenced in a study of CD8+ T cells in alopecia areata. Treatment indicated: oral pan-JAK inhibitor, 5-10 mg twice daily. The authors extracted RNA and reverse transcribed it into cDNA as the sequencing template. Some clones are missing from TCRdb's copy, which holds only in-frame ones; the method was immunoSEQ multiplex PCR. This sample has hundreds of thousands of clones, with around three fifths found just once. The material was CD4+ T cells sorted from blood, obtained around week 54, from a patient treated with tofacitinib. Source of these receptors: a human donor with alopecia areata.

The CDR3 protein is CASSLVFRGDRYNEQFF. The CDR3 bases are TGTGCCAGCAGCTTAGTTTTCAGGGGAGATCGGTACAATGAGCAGTTCTTC. The rearrangement uses TRBV7-8 and TRBJ2-1; tentatively, D is TRBD1 (6 bases). V was trimmed by 1 base and J by 4 bases, leaving 17 bases between them. The CDR3 is 17 residues long. The V gene's germline CDR1 is SGHVS and CDR2 FQNEAQ.

The chain joins TRBV20-1 to TRBJ1-1; a weak D match, TRBD1 (5 bases). Germline values: CDR1 DFQATT, CDR2 SNEGSKA (reference sequence). The CDR3 covers 11 residues. Trimming pared 1 base from V and 6 bases from J, leaving 6 bases between. The CDR3 sequence is CSARVGAEAFF. CDR3 coding DNA: TGCAGTGCTAGAGTGGGGGCTGAAGCTTTCTTT.

The chain links TRBV7-8 to TRBJ1-2, with no clear D. The V and J ends lost 2 bases and 2 bases respectively, with 9 bases between them. The CDR3 is 14 amino acids. CDR1 is SGHVS, CDR2 FQNEAQ, per germline. The DNA of the CDR3 is TGTGCCAGCAGCTTAACTGTTCGAAACTATGGCTACACCTTC. It is translated as CASSLTVRNYGYTF.

This sequence joins TRBV4-3 and TRBJ2-1; TRBD1 is a possible D gene (6 bases). In germline, CDR1 is LGHNA, CDR2 YSLEER. V lost 4 bases and J 7 bases, leaving 14 bases between the germline ends. The CDR3 covers 14 residues. CDR3 DNA: TGCGCCAGCAGCCTGCACCTCAGGGGTAATGAGCAGTTCTTC. Its translation is CASSLHLRGNEQFF.